This passage covers 8 T cell receptor beta chains from one sample sequenced in a study of cytomegalovirus exposure and HLA in healthy donors. With 60 Vbeta and 13 Jbeta primers, the PCR was carried out. Sequencing used immunoSEQ multiplex PCR; TCRdb keeps in-frame clones, though not all of them. Among fewer than 250,000 clones listed, about three quarters were seen once. Sequenced sample: PBMCs. The receptors stem from a woman aged 40 to 50 in good health and CMV-seronegative.

The chain links TRBV2 to TRBJ2-6, with 7 bases identical to TRBD2. The CDR3 length is 15 residues. Germline CDR1 SNHLY, CDR2 FYNNEI. J gave up 1 base and V 4 bases, and 1 base lay outside the gene matches. The CDR3 is CASSVGGSGANVLTF. CDR3 nucleotide sequence: TGTGCCAGCAGTGTGGGGGGGTCTGGGGCCAACGTCCTGACTTTC.

The chain combines TRBV10-2 with TRBJ2-3, with D perhaps TRBD1 (6 bases). Trimming cost V 2 bases and J 8 bases, with 8 bases left between them. CDR3 length equals 12 residues. Germline V lookup: CDR1 WSHSY, CDR2 SAAADI. The CDR3 loop is CASSEGGTTQYF. The CDR3 coding sequence is TGCGCCAGCAGTGAGGGGGGCACTACGCAGTATTTT.

The rearrangement links TRBV7-2 to TRBJ2-2; 11 bases line up with TRBD2. Germline V gene lookup returns CDR1 SGHTA and CDR2 FQGNSA. The CDR3 is 19 residues long. With V trimmed by 5 bases and J by 1 base, 12 bases remained unmatched. The CDR3 reads CASSPSSLAGGVNTGELFF. CDR3 nucleotides: TGTGCCAGCAGCCCCTCGAGTTTAGCGGGAGGGGTGAACACCGGGGAGCTGTTTTTT.

This clone appeared once. The chain joins TRBV7-2 to TRBJ1-5; 10 nucleotides match TRBD1. The germline CDR1 and CDR2 sequences are SGHTA and FQGNSA. Germline trimming cut 4 bases from V and 8 bases from J; bases unmatched to any gene: 11. This CDR3 contains 16 residues. The CDR3 protein is CASSSRSGGTGEPQHF. The DNA of the CDR3 is TGTGCCAGCAGCTCACGCTCAGGGGGGACAGGGGAGCCCCAGCATTTT.

The chain carries TRBV7-2 and TRBJ1-5; D call uncertain. Germline V gene data show CDR1 as SGHTA and CDR2 as FQGNSA. This CDR3 has 16 residues. Trimming stripped 4 bases from V and 6 bases from J, with 19 bases between. The CDR3 here is CASSSQGSRLSQPQHF. The CDR3 coding sequence is TGTGCCAGCAGCTCACAAGGGAGCAGGCTTTCTCAGCCCCAGCATTTT.

The chain couples TRBV5-6 to TRBJ2-5; D is unclear. The CDR3 sequence is 14 residues long. The germline CDR1 and CDR2 sequences are SGHDT and YYEEEE. V lost 4 bases, J lost 4 bases, and 14 bases lay in between. For the CDR3, the DNA is TGTGCCAGCAGCCTCTCCTATCCCTCAGAGACCCAGTACTTC. Amino acids: CASSLSYPSETQYF. Complete variable domain (other parts from reference TRBV5-6 and TRBJ2-5): DAGVTQSPTHLIKTRGQQVTLRCSPKSGHDTVSWYQQALGQGPQFIFQYYEEEERQRGNFPDRFSGHQFPNYSSELNVNALLLGDSALYLCASSLSYPSETQYFGPGTRLLVL.

The chain employs TRBV10-3 and TRBJ1-6, with unresolved D. Germline CDR1 ENHRY, CDR2 SYGVKD. This CDR3 region has 14 residues. V was clipped by 9 bases and J by 7 bases, with 16 bases between them. CDR3 residues: CAIGGEGGNSPLHF. In DNA form, the CDR3 reads TGTGCCATTGGAGGCGAGGGTGGGAATTCACCCCTCCACTTT.

This clone was detected a few times. The chain employs TRBV5-6 and TRBJ1-4, with D maybe TRBD1 (5 bases). The germline gives CDR1 SGHDT, CDR2 YYEEEE. V lost 4 bases, J lost 7 bases, and 14 bases lay in between. The CDR3 is made up of 14 amino acids. CDR3 nucleotides: TGTGCCAGCAGCCCAGGGATGAAGTCTGAAAAACTGTTTTTT. This gives the protein CASSPGMKSEKLFF. The whole variable domain, filled in from reference TRBV5-6 and TRBJ1-4, reads DAGVTQSPTHLIKTRGQQVTLRCSPKSGHDTVSWYQQALGQGPQFIFQYYEEEERQRGNFPDRFSGHQFPNYSSELNVNALLLGDSALYLCASSPGMKSEKLFFGSGTQLSVL.